What follows are 18 T cell receptor beta chains derived from one specimen sequenced in a study of shared T cell receptors in the human thymus (dated by TCRdb to about 2021). Libraries were constructed by the immunoSEQ multiplex PCR assay. Drawn from immuneACCESS, this table holds only the in-frame rearrangements with V and J called that TCRdb kept. Clones are partly lost; checked studies trace under half to an unresolved V gene and leave the rest unexplained. Within this sample are about 610,000 clones, with approximately 90% of them counted one time only. 0.01% of the sample comes from the top ten. The same sample was also used in a study of human thymus T cells.

The material sequenced was thymocytes. The receptors derive from a boy younger than two with a congenital heart defect. Donor details come from another sample of the same person, matched by shared clones.

V gene TRBV5-6 combines with J gene TRBJ2-7; 10 bases are shared with TRBD2. This CDR3 contains 15 residues. The V and J ends lost 4 bases and 2 bases, in that order; junction bases with no gene match: 6. Germline V lookup: CDR1 SGHDT, CDR2 YYEEEE. The CDR3, as DNA: TGTGCCAGCAGCATAGGACTAGCGGCACCCTACGAGCAGTACTTC. Its protein is CASSIGLAAPYEQYF.

CDR3 nucleotide sequence: TGTGCCAGCAGCCGAGGGCTCGGAGCCTACAATGAGCAGTTCTTC. This codes for CASSRGLGAYNEQFF. V is TRBV11-2 and J is TRBJ2-1; TRBD2 is a possible D gene (5 bases). The germline V and J ends were trimmed by 5 bases and 2 bases, with 13 bases remaining between them. Germline CDR1 and CDR2: SGHAT and FQNNGV. The CDR3 has 15 residues.

The CDR3 nucleotides read TGTGCCAGCTCACCTGAGACAGGGATCACCTTC. Amino acids: CASSPETGITF. The chain couples TRBV18 to TRBJ1-2, with 7 bases lining up with TRBD1. The length of the CDR3 is 11 residues. In germline, CDR1 is KGHSH, CDR2 LQKENI. J was trimmed by 13 bases and V by 3 bases; bases with no gene match: 5.

The rearrangement links TRBV7-9 to TRBJ2-7; 9 positions match TRBD1. The CDR3 consists of 14 residues. CDR1 is SEHNR and CDR2 is FQNEAQ in the germline V gene (reference sequence). Trimming at V came to 4 bases and at J to 7 bases, leaving 8 bases not matched to a gene. CDR3 sequence (DNA): TGTGCCAGCAGCTCCCGGGACAGGGATTGGGAGCAGTACTTC. As protein: CASSSRDRDWEQYF.

The chain recombines TRBV7-9 with TRBJ2-1; D is uncertain. The germline CDR1 and CDR2 sequences are SEHNR and FQNEAQ (reference sequence). V lost 2 bases and J lost 7, with 12 bases in between. The CDR3 totals 14 residues. CDR3 DNA sequence: TGTGCCAGCAGCTTATCCCGACTGAATAATGAGCAGTTCTTC. Protein: CASSLSRLNNEQFF.

The rearrangement uses TRBV4-1 and TRBJ1-5; D is possibly TRBD1 (5 bases). This CDR3 contains 19 residues. Germline CDR1 reads MGHRA; CDR2 reads YSYEKL. V dropped 2 bases and J dropped 2 bases, with 22 bases sitting between them. Written as DNA, the CDR3 is TGCGCCAGCAGCCAATACCGAATCGGAAGGGGCCATGGCAATCAGCCCCAGCATTTT. Its protein is CASSQYRIGRGHGNQPQHF.

The V gene is TRBV28, the J gene TRBJ1-1, with 7 positions matching TRBD1. J lost 9 bases, V lost 6 bases, and 13 bases had no gene match. The CDR3 has 14 residues. CDR1 and CDR2 from the germline V gene are MDHEN and SYDVKM. Here the CDR3 reads CASSYAGTAVKAFF. DNA for the CDR3: TGTGCCAGCAGCTACGCTGGGACAGCAGTCAAAGCTTTCTTT.

V gene TRBV29-1 combines with J gene TRBJ2-1; 16 positions agree with TRBD2. Germline lookup yields CDR1 SQVTM and CDR2 ANQGSEA. The length of the CDR3 is 20 residues. With V trimmed by 1 base and J by 2 bases, 11 bases remained unmatched. The CDR3 nucleotides read TGCAGCGTTGAAGCAGGTCCGGGACTAGCGGGAGGGGGGGCCTACAATGAGCAGTTCTTC. This gives the protein CSVEAGPGLAGGGAYNEQFF.

V usage is TRBV11-2 and J usage is TRBJ2-2, with TRBD2 matching 7 bases. Per germline, CDR1 SGHAT and CDR2 FQNNGV. Trimming cost V 5 bases and J 1 base; bases outside gene matches: 16. The CDR3 runs 19 residues. CDR3 amino acids: CASSPPPFYQRENTGELFF. DNA of the CDR3: TGTGCCAGCAGCCCTCCGCCCTTTTACCAGCGGGAGAACACCGGGGAGCTGTTTTTT.

The V gene is TRBV5-1, the J gene TRBJ2-7, with D maybe TRBD2 (5 bases). Germline CDR1 SGHRS, CDR2 YFSETQ. The CDR3 consists of 14 residues. Trimming shortened V by 5 bases and J by 6 bases, and 18 bases separated the two germline ends. The CDR3 loop reads CASRPPAGPREQYF. As DNA, the CDR3 is TGCGCCAGCAGACCGCCCGCGGGTCCCCGCGAGCAGTACTTC.

The chain links TRBV29-1 to TRBJ2-1, with D possibly TRBD2 on 6 matching bases. V was cut by 6 bases and J by 0 bases, with 21 bases left in between. The germline CDR1 and CDR2 sequences are SQVTM and ANQGSEA. The CDR3 is 17 amino acids. CDR3 bases: TGCAGCGTCCCCGCGTGCAGGGCCGGGGGCTCCTACAATGAGCAGTTCTTC. Amino acids: CSVPACRAGGSYNEQFF.

The chain couples TRBV4-1 to TRBJ2-3, with no clear D. The CDR3 consists of 14 residues. V was trimmed by 0 bases and J by 3 bases, leaving 7 bases between them. Germline V gene data show CDR1 as MGHRA and CDR2 as YSYEKL. The DNA of the CDR3 is TGCGCCAGCAGCCAAGACCCCCAAACAGATACGCAGTATTTT. It specifies CASSQDPQTDTQYF.

The chain employs TRBV10-3 and TRBJ2-1; the D gene is possibly TRBD1 (6 bases). CDR1 is ENHRY and CDR2 is SYGVKD in the germline V gene. The CDR3 has 17 amino acids. V lost 0 bases and J lost 3, with 15 bases in between. CDR3 coding DNA: TGTGCCATCAGTGAGTCGCTCCCGGGACAACTCTACAATGAGCAGTTCTTC. It specifies CAISESLPGQLYNEQFF.

This sequence joins TRBV4-1 and TRBJ2-1, with a weak D call TRBD2 (5 bases). V was pared by 1 base and J by 9 bases, with 19 bases between. From germline, CDR1 is MGHRA and CDR2 YSYEKL. CDR3 length: 16 amino acids. CDR3: CASSQVPGVTDIEQFF. CDR3 nucleotide sequence: TGCGCCAGCAGCCAAGTCCCCGGGGTGACGGATATTGAGCAGTTCTTC.

The chain couples TRBV28 to TRBJ2-5, with D possibly being TRBD2 (5 bases). The CDR3 spans 14 residues. Germline V gene data show CDR1 as MDHEN and CDR2 as SYDVKM. Trimming removed 6 bases at V and 5 bases at J, with 16 bases between. The DNA of the CDR3 is TGTGCCAGCAGGCTCATATCTCTAGCCGAGACCCAGTACTTC. Protein product: CASRLISLAETQYF. The full variable domain, its missing parts supplied by reference TRBV28 and TRBJ2-5, is DVKVTQSSRYLVKRTGEKVFLECVQDMDHENMFWYRQDPGLGLRLIYFSYDVKMKEKGDIPEGYSVSREKKERFSLILESASTNQTSMYLCASRLISLAETQYFGPGTRLLVL.

This chain connects TRBV2 to TRBJ1-2; 7 positions match TRBD1. This CDR3 has 15 residues. The V and J ends lost 0 bases and 6 bases, in that order; junction bases with no gene match: 7. CDR1 and CDR2 (germline): SNHLY, FYNNEI. CDR3 DNA: TGTGCCAGCAGTGAAGCGCGAGGAGGGGGCCATGGCTACACCTTC. Protein product: CASSEARGGGHGYTF.

The rearrangement links TRBV21-1 to TRBJ2-7; TRBD2, the table's D call, lacks a check against the DNA. TRBV21-1 constitutes a pseudogene. The CDR3 is made up of 16 amino acids. The CDR3 sequence is CASSYRGTSGSYEQYF. The CDR3 DNA is TGTGCCAGCAGCTACCGCGGGACTAGCGGATCCTACGAGCAGTACTTC.

The chain combines TRBV6-1 with TRBJ2-7, with D unresolved. Trimming stripped 6 bases from V and 1 base from J, with 7 bases between. From germline, CDR1 is MNHNS and CDR2 SASEGT. This CDR3 spans 12 amino acids. The CDR3 sequence: CASREPSYEQYF. The CDR3 DNA is TGTGCCAGCAGGGAACCATCCTACGAGCAGTACTTC.